This T cell receptor beta chain derives from a study of spatial heterogeneity in lung cancer. The wider study: Untreated early-stage non-small cell lung cancer patients, fewer than 85 in total, were the donors.

As for time point: blood at routine non-recurrence follow-up after resection. Germline V gene data show CDR1 as MNHNS and CDR2 as SASEGT. The junction had 4 bases not matched to a gene; V was cut back by 3 bases and J by 0 bases. The CDR3 sequence is 15 residues long. There are many counts of this clonotype. TCRdb ran MiXCR on the 5' RACE reads and lists one entry per CDR3 protein. The sample consists of roughly 34,000 distinct CDR3 sequences, just over 7.5% of them appearing once. The receptor comes from a male donor with early-stage non-small cell lung cancer. The sequencing used PBMCs, collected at follow-up. The chain joins TRBV6-1 to TRBJ2-7; TRBD1 aligns across 8 bases. The CDR3 loop is CASSEGQGASYEQYF. CDR3 DNA: TGTGCCAGCAGTGAGGGGCAGGGGGCCTCCTACGAGCAGTACTTC.